This TCR beta chain was sequenced during a study of shared clonotypes between healthy human individuals. Trimming stripped 1 base from V and 3 bases from J, with 10 bases between. This CDR3 has 14 residues. CDR1 and CDR2 from the germline V gene are SGHRS and YFSETQ. Generated by immunoSEQ multiplex PCR, the TCRdb table keeps only in-frame clones and is missing some. The sample lists roughly 1,000,000 clones, approximately 80% occurring once. Sequenced material: memory CD4+ T cells from PBMCs. The sample's subset: CD45RA-negative fraction. The TCR originated in a man younger than 35 in good health. Some clones in this sample may be carry-over from other donors' samples. J is TRBJ2-5 and V is TRBV5-1; no clear D gene. The CDR3 nucleotides read TGCGCCAGCAGCTTGAGGGCAGTCGAAGAGACCCAGTACTTC. It specifies CASSLRAVEETQYF.